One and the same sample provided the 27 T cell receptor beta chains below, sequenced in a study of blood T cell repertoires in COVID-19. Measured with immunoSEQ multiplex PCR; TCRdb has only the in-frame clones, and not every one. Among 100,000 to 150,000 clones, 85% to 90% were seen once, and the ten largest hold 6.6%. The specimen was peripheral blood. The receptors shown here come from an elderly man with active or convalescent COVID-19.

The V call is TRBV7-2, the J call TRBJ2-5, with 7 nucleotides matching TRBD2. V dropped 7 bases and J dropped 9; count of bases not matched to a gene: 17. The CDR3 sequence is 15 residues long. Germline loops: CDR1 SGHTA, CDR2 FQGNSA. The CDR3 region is CASIPLLGGRSAQYF. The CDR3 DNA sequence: TGTGCCAGCATCCCTTTATTGGGAGGGCGATCGGCCCAGTACTTC.

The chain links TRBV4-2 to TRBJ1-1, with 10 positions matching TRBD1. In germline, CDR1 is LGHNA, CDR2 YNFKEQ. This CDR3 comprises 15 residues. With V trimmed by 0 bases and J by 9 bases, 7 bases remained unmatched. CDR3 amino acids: CASSQETGGSRKAFF. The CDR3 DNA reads TGTGCCAGCAGCCAAGAGACAGGGGGCTCCCGTAAAGCTTTCTTT.

The CDR3 spells CASTSPGTGELFF. CDR3 bases: TGTGCCAGTACTAGCCCCGGGACCGGGGAGCTGTTTTTT. The V call is TRBV7-2, the J call TRBJ2-2; the D gene is possibly TRBD2 (6 bases). Trimming pared 9 bases from V and 5 bases from J, leaving 13 bases between. Germline V gene data show CDR1 as SGHTA and CDR2 as FQGNSA. The CDR3 extends over 13 amino acids. Using reference TRBV7-2 and TRBJ2-2 for the parts outside the CDR3, the full variable domain is GAGVSQSPSNKVTEKGKDVELRCDPISGHTALYWYRQSLGQGLEFLIYFQGNSAPDKSGLPSDRFSAERTGGSVSTLTIQRTQQEDSAVYLCASTSPGTGELFFGEGSRLTVL.

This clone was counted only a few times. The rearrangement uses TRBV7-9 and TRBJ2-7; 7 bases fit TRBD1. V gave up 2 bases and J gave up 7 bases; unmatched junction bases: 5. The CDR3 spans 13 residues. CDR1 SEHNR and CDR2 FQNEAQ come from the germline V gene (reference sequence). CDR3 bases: TGTGCCAGCAGCTTAAGAGGGGGCGAGGAGCAGTACTTC. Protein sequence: CASSLRGGEEQYF.

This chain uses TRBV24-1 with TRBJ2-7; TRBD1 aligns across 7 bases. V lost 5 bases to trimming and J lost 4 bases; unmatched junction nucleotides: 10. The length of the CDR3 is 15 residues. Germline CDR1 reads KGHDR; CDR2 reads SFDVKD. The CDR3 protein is CATSAGTQGEYEQYF. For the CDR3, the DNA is TGTGCCACCAGTGCTGGGACCCAGGGGGAGTACGAGCAGTACTTC.

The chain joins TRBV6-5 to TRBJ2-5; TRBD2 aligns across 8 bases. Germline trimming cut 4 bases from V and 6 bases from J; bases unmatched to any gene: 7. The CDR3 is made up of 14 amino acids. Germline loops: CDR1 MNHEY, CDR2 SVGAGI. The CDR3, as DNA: TGTGCCAGCAGTTCGGGACTAGGTGGGAAGACCCAGTACTTC. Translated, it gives CASSSGLGGKTQYF.

The CDR3 nucleotides read TGTGCCAGCAGCTTAGACAGGGTGGAGTCCGGGGAGCTGTTTTTT. Amino acid sequence: CASSLDRVESGELFF. The rearrangement links TRBV7-2 to TRBJ2-2; maybe TRBD1 (6 bases). The CDR3 loop spans 15 amino acids. Germline CDR1 is SGHTA and CDR2 is FQGNSA. Deletions cut 1 base from V and 6 bases from J, with 12 bases between.

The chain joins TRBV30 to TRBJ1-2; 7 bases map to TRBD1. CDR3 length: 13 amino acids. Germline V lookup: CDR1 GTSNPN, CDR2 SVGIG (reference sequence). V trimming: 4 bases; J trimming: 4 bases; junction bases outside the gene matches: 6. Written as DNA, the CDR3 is TGTGCCTGGACTACACAGGGGACCTATGGCTACACCTTC. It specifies CAWTTQGTYGYTF.

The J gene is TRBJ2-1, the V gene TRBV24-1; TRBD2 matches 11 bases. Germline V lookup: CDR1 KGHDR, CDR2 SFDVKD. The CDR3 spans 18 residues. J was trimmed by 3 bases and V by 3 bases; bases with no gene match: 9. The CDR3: CATSDPPGLAGYYNEQFF. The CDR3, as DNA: TGTGCCACCAGTGATCCTCCTGGACTAGCGGGCTACTACAATGAGCAGTTCTTC.

CDR3 loop: CASSPGLDRGSDTQYF. In DNA form, the CDR3 reads TGTGCCAGCAGTCCCGGTTTGGACAGGGGTTCAGATACGCAGTATTTT. The chain has TRBV11-3 and TRBJ2-3; 9 positions match TRBD1. Germline lookup yields CDR1 SGHNT and CDR2 YENEEA. CDR3 size: 16 residues. After removal of 6 bases from V and 4 bases from J, the junction contained 11 bases not matched to a gene.

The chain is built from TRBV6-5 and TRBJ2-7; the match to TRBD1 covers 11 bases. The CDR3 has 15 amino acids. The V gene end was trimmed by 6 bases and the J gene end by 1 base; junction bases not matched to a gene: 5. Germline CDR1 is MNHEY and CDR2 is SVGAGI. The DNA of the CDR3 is TGTGCCAGCAGGCCGGGACAGGGGGGGTCCTACGAGCAGTACTTC. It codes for CASRPGQGGSYEQYF.

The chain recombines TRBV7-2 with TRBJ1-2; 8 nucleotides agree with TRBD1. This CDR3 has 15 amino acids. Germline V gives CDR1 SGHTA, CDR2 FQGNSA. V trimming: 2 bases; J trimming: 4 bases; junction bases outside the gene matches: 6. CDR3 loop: CASSLTGTGAYGYTF. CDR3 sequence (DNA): TGTGCCAGCAGCTTAACCGGGACAGGCGCCTATGGCTACACCTTC. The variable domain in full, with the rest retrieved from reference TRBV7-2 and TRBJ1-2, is GAGVSQSPSNKVTEKGKDVELRCDPISGHTALYWYRQSLGQGLEFLIYFQGNSAPDKSGLPSDRFSAERTGGSVSTLTIQRTQQEDSAVYLCASSLTGTGAYGYTFGSGTRLTVV.

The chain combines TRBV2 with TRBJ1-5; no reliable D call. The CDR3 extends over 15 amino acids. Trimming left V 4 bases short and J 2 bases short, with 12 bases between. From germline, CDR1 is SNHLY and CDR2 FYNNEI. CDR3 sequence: CASSARDLGNQPQHF. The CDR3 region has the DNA TGTGCCAGCAGTGCCCGGGATTTGGGCAATCAGCCCCAGCATTTT.

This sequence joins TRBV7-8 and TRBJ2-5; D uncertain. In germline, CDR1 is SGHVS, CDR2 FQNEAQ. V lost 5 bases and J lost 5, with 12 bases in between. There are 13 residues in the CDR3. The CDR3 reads CASSLTVRETQYF. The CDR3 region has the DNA TGTGCCAGCAGCCTTACGGTGCGGGAGACCCAGTACTTC.

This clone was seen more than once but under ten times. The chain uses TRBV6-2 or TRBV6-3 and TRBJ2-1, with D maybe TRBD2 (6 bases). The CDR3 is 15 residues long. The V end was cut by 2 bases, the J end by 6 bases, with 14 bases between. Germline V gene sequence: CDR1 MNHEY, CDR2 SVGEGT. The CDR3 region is CASSYHVVGGNEQFF. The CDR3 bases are TGTGCCAGCAGTTACCACGTAGTGGGAGGCAATGAGCAGTTCTTC.

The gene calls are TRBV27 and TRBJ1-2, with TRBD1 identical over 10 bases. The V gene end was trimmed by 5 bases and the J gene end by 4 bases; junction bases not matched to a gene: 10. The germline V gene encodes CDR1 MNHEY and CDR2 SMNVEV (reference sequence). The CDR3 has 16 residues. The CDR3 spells CASSTFVRDRGYGYTF. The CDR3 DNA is TGTGCCAGCAGTACCTTCGTCCGGGACAGGGGCTATGGCTACACCTTC.

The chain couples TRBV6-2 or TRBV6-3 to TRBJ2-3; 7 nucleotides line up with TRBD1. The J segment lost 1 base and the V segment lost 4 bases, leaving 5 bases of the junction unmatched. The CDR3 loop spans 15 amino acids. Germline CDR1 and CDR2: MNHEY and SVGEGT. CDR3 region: CASSWRQGGTDTQYF. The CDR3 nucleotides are TGTGCCAGCAGTTGGCGACAGGGCGGCACAGATACGCAGTATTTT.

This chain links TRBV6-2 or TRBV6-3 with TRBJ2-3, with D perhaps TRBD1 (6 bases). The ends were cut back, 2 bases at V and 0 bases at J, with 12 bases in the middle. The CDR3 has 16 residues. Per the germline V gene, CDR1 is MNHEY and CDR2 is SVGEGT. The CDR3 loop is CASSYGGTSSTDTQYF. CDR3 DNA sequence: TGTGCCAGCAGTTACGGGGGCACGTCCAGCACAGATACGCAGTATTTT.

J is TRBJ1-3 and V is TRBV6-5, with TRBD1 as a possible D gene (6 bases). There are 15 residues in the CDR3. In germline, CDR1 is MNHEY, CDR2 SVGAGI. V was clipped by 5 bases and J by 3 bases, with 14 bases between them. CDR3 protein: CASSKSQGVGNTIYF. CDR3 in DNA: TGTGCCAGCAGTAAGTCACAGGGAGTTGGAAACACCATATATTTT.

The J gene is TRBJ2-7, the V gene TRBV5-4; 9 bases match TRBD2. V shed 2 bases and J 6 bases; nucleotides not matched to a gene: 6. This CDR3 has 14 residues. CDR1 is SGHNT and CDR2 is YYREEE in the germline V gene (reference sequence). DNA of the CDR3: TGTGCCAGCAGCTTAGGGATTAGCGGGAGCGAGCAGTACTTC. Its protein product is CASSLGISGSEQYF.

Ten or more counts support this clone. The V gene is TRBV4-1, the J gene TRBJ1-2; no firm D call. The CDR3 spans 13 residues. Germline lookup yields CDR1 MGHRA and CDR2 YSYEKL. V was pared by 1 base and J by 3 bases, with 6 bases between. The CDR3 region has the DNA TGCGCCAGCAGCCAAGGCACATACTATGGCTACACCTTC. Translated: CASSQGTYYGYTF.

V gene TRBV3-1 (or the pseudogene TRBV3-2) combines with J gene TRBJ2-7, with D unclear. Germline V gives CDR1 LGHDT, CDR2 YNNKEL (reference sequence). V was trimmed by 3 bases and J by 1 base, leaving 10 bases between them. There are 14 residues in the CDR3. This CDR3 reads CASSQTVTSYEQYF. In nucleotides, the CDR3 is TGTGCCAGCAGCCAGACGGTGACTTCCTACGAGCAGTACTTC.

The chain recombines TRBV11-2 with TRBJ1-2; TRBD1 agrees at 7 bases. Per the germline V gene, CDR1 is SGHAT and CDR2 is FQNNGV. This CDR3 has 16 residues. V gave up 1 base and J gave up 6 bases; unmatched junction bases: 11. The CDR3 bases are TGTGCCAGCAGCTTAGGAGGGGGCCTCAGGGGCAATGGCTACACCTTC. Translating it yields CASSLGGGLRGNGYTF.

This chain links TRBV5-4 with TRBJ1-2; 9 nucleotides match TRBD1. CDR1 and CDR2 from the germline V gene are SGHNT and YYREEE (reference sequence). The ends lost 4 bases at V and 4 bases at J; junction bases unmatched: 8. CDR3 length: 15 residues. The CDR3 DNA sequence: TGTGCCAGCAGCCCTGGACAGGGGTACAGCTATGGCTACACCTTC. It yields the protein CASSPGQGYSYGYTF.

Here the CDR3 reads CASSTSGAWETQYF. The DNA for the CDR3 is TGCGCCAGCAGCACCTCAGGGGCTTGGGAGACCCAGTACTTC. The chain has TRBV5-1 and TRBJ2-5, with a possible D match to TRBD1 (6 bases). CDR3 size: 14 residues. The germline V and J ends were trimmed by 4 bases and 5 bases, with 15 bases remaining between them. Per the germline V gene, CDR1 is SGHRS and CDR2 is YFSETQ.

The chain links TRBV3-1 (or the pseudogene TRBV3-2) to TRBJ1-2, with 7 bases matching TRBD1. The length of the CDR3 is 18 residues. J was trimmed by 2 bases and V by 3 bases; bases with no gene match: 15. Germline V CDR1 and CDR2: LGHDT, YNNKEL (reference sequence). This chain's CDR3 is CASSHLIKTGTVNYGYTF. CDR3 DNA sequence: TGTGCCAGCAGCCACCTAATTAAGACCGGGACAGTAAACTATGGCTACACCTTC.

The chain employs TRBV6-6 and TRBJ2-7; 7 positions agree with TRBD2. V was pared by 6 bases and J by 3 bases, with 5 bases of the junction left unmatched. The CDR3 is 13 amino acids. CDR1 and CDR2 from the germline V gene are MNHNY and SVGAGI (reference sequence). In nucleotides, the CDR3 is TGTGCCAGCAGCAGGGAGGGCATCTACGAGCAGTACTTC. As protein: CASSREGIYEQYF.